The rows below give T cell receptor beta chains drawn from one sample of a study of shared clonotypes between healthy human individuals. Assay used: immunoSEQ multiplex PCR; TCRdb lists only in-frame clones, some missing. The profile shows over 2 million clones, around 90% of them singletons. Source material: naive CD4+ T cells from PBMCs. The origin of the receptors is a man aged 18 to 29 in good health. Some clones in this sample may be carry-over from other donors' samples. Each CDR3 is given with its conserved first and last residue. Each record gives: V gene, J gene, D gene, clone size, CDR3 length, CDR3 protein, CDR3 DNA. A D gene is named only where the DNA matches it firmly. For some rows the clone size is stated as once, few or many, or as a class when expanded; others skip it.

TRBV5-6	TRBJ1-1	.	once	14	CASSGTARGEKAFF	TGTGCCAGCAGCGGAACGGCTAGGGGGGAAAAAGCTTTCTTT
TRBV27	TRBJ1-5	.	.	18	CASSSLAISQVNNQPQHF	TGTGCCAGCAGCTCTTTAGCGATCTCCCAGGTCAACAATCAGCCCCAGCATTTT
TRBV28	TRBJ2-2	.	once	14	CATWGKTNTGELFF	TGTGCCACCTGGGGAAAAACGAACACCGGGGAGCTGTTTTTT
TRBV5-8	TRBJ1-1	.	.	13	CASSFTRGTEAFF	TGTGCCAGCAGCTTTACACGAGGGACTGAAGCTTTCTTT
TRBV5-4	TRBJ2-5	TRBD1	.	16	CASSPARDRGRETQYF	TGTGCCAGCAGCCCGGCGAGGGACAGGGGGAGGGAGACCCAGTACTTC
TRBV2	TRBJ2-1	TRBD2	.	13	CASSVGTSNEQFF	TGTGCCAGCAGTGTAGGGACTAGCAATGAGCAGTTCTTC
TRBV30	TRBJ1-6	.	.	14	CAWRKWTVNSPLHF	TGTGCCTGGAGAAAGTGGACAGTCAATTCACCCCTCCACTTT
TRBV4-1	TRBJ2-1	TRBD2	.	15	CASSQLAGGINEQFF	TGCGCCAGCAGCCAACTAGCGGGAGGAATAAATGAGCAGTTCTTC
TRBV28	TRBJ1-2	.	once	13	CASSSTGQGGYTF	TGTGCCAGCAGTTCCACAGGGCAGGGAGGCTACACCTTC
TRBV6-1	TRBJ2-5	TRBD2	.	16	CASSEVRLAGKETQYF	TGTGCCAGCAGTGAAGTGAGACTAGCGGGAAAAGAGACCCAGTACTTC
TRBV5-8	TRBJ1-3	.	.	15	CASRTGQLSGNTIYF	TGTGCCAGCAGAACTGGACAGCTCTCTGGAAACACCATATATTTT
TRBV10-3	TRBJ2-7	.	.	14	CAISDGLAGYEQYF	TGTGCCATCAGTGATGGTCTAGCTGGGTACGAGCAGTACTTC
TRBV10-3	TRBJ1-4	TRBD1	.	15	CAISESDRGNEKLFF	TGTGCCATCAGTGAGTCCGACAGGGGAAATGAAAAACTGTTTTTT
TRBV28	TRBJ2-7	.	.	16	CASSLGGDANSYEQYF	TGTGCCAGCAGTTTAGGCGGGGACGCAAACTCCTACGAGCAGTACTTC
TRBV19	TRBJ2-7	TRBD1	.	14	CASHQPGQTYEQYF	TGTGCCAGCCACCAACCGGGACAGACCTACGAGCAGTACTTC
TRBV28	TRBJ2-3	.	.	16	CASSLPLGRMGDTQYF	TGTGCCAGCAGTTTGCCACTAGGTCGGATGGGGGATACGCAGTATTTT
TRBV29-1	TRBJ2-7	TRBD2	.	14	CSVDSGRANHEQYF	TGCAGCGTAGACAGCGGGAGGGCCAACCACGAGCAGTACTTC
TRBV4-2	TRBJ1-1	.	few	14	CASSPEPVDTEAFF	TGTGCCAGCAGCCCGGAACCGGTAGACACTGAAGCTTTCTTT
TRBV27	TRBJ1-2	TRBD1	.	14	CASMRSGTDSGYTF	TGTGCCAGCATGAGATCCGGGACAGATAGTGGCTACACCTTC
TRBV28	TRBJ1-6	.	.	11	CASRGFRVNEF	TGTGCCAGCAGGGGATTCAGGGTGAACGAATTT
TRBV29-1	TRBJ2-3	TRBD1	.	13	CSGRQGQTDTQYF	TGCAGCGGCAGACAGGGCCAGACAGATACGCAGTATTTT
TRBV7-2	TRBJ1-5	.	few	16	CASSLMGRGAIQPQHF	TGTGCCAGCAGCTTAATGGGGCGGGGGGCGATTCAGCCCCAGCATTTT
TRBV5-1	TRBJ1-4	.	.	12	CASSFGGEKLFF	TGCGCCAGCAGCTTTGGCGGTGAAAAACTGTTTTTT
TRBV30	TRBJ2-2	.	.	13	CAWSVLGNGELFF	TGTGCCTGGAGTGTACTGGGCAACGGGGAGCTGTTTTTT
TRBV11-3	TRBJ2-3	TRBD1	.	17	CASSSGTGVHRTDTQYF	TGTGCCAGCAGCTCCGGGACAGGGGTCCATCGCACAGATACGCAGTATTTT
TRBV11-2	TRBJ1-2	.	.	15	CASSLVTGGRGGYTF	TGTGCCAGCAGCCTGGTGACGGGGGGCAGAGGAGGCTACACCTTC
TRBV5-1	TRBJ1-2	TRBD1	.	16	CASSPGTARGSYGYTF	TGCGCCAGCAGCCCGGGGACAGCACGAGGGAGCTATGGCTACACCTTC
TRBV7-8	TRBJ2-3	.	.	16	CASSLNRGADTDTQYF	TGTGCCAGCAGCTTAAACCGAGGAGCAGACACAGATACGCAGTATTTT
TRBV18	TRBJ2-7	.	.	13	CASSPMKGLQQYF	TGTGCCAGCTCACCAATGAAAGGGTTACAGCAGTACTTC
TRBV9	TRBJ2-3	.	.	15	CASSVMGGPPDTQYF	TGTGCCAGCAGCGTTATGGGAGGCCCCCCAGATACGCAGTATTTT
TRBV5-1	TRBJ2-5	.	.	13	CASSAGGAGTQYF	TGCGCCAGCAGCGCCGGGGGCGCAGGGACCCAGTACTTC
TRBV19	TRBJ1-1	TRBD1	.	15	CASINRGMRNTEAFF	TGTGCCAGTATCAACAGGGGAATGAGGAACACTGAAGCTTTCTTT
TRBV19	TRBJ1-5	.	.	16	CASSIQGISPYQPQHF	TGTGCCAGTAGTATCCAGGGGATTTCACCTTATCAGCCCCAGCATTTT
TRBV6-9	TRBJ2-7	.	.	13	CAGSQGSSYEQYF	TGTGCCGGCTCTCAGGGGAGCTCCTACGAGCAGTACTTC
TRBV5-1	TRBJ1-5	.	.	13	CASSWDWNQPQHF	TGCGCCAGCAGCTGGGACTGGAATCAGCCCCAGCATTTT
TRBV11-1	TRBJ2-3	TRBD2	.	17	CASSYRTSPLLADTQYF	TGTGCCAGCAGCTACCGGACTAGCCCTCTTTTGGCAGATACGCAGTATTTT
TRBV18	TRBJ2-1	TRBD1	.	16	CASSPMGQALFNEQFF	TGTGCCAGCTCACCTATGGGACAGGCCCTTTTCAATGAGCAGTTCTTC
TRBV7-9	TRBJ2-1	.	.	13	CASSSGPTGVQFF	TGTGCCAGCAGTTCGGGCCCAACTGGGGTGCAGTTCTTC
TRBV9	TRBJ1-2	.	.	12	CASSAPRGRRTF	TGTGCCAGCAGCGCCCCACGGGGTCGGAGGACCTTC
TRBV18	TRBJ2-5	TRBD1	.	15	CASSPSTGVRETQYF	TGTGCCAGCTCACCCTCGACAGGGGTTAGGGAGACCCAGTACTTC
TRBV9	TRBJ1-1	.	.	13	CASSVAGWGGPLF	TGTGCCAGCAGCGTAGCCGGGTGGGGGGGTCCGCTCTTT
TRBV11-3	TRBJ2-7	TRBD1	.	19	CASSPGQGQALGAPYEQYF	TGTGCCAGCAGCCCCGGGCAGGGACAGGCGTTGGGGGCCCCCTACGAGCAGTACTTC
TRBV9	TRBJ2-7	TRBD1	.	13	CASSVGQGDEQYF	TGTGCCAGCAGCGTTGGTCAGGGGGACGAGCAGTACTTC
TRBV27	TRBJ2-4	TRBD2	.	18	CASSPYPKNLAGETIQYF	TGTGCCAGCAGTCCCTACCCCAAAAATCTAGCGGGAGAAACCATTCAGTACTTC
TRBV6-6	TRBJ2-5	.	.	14	CASRPLASLETQYF	TGTGCCAGCAGGCCACTAGCTTCCCTAGAGACCCAGTACTTC
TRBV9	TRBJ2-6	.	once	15	CASSAQTAGANVLTF	TGTGCCAGCAGCGCGCAGACGGCTGGGGCCAACGTCCTGACTTTC
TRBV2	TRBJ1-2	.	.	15	CASSEWRGSNYGYTF	TGTGCCAGCAGTGAATGGCGCGGATCTAACTATGGCTACACCTTC
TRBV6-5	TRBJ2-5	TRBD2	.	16	CASSYSLSGSGETQYF	TGTGCCAGCAGTTACTCGCTTAGCGGGAGTGGAGAGACCCAGTACTTC
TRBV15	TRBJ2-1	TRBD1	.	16	CATSKDPNRGYNEQFF	TGTGCCACCAGCAAAGACCCAAACAGGGGGTACAATGAGCAGTTCTTC
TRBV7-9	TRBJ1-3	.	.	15	CASSSLPGGGNTIYF	TGTGCCAGCAGCTCCCTACCGGGGGGCGGAAACACCATATATTTT
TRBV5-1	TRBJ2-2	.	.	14	CASSAQGSRGELFF	TGCGCCAGCAGCGCTCAGGGCTCTCGCGGGGAGCTGTTTTTT
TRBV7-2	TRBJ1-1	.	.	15	CASSLLPPPLTEAFF	TGTGCCAGCAGCTTATTGCCCCCCCCACTCACTGAAGCTTTCTTT
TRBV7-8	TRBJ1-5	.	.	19	CASSPFPKIITGLGQPQHF	TGTGCCAGCAGCCCTTTCCCAAAGATTATAACAGGGCTGGGTCAGCCCCAGCATTTT